The next 17 T cell receptor beta chains were all read from a single sample in a study of T cells in Graves' hyperthyroidism and ophthalmopathy. It was RNA transcripts that yielded the amplified TCR beta CDR3 regions. First-round RT-PCR with HTBI primers amplified the TCR CDR3 region. TCRdb called the multiplex PCR reads again in MiXCR, with one record for every CDR3 protein. The sample includes under 400,000 distinct CDR3 sequences, approximately 13% of them seen just once. The sequencing sample was made of blood. Receptors were obtained from a woman aged 18-30 years with Graves' hyperthyroidism.

This clonotype was seen a few times. V gene TRBV20-1 combines with J gene TRBJ2-7; D gene ambiguous. This CDR3 has 13 amino acids. CDR1 DFQATT and CDR2 SNEGSKA come from the germline V gene (reference sequence). V lost 2 bases and J 6 bases, leaving 14 bases between the germline ends. CDR3 bases: TGCAGTGCTAGAAGTGGGCGGTCCCTCGAGCAGTACTTC. It encodes CSARSGRSLEQYF.

The table lists this clonotype with many counts. The V call is TRBV5-1, the J call TRBJ1-4; D not resolved. This CDR3 has 15 residues. Germline CDR1 SGHRS, CDR2 YFSETQ. V gave up 0 bases and J gave up 0 bases, with 6 bases separating them. The CDR3 coding sequence is TGCGCCAGCAGCTTGGGACCTGCAACTAATGAAAAACTGTTTTTT. Translating gives CASSLGPATNEKLFF.

In this sample, this clonotype turned up many times. This chain uses TRBV7-6 with TRBJ2-2, with 7 bases lining up with TRBD1. The CDR3 consists of 15 residues. Germline V lookup: CDR1 SGHVS, CDR2 FNYEAQ. V shed 5 bases, J shed 4 bases, and the junction held 7 bases outside the gene matches. The CDR3 DNA reads TGTGCCAGCAGCCCAGACAGGGCCCTCACCGGGGAGCTGTTTTTT. As protein: CASSPDRALTGELFF.

This clonotype occurred many times. The chain recombines TRBV3-1 with TRBJ2-1; TRBD1 or TRBD2 may be the D gene (6 bases each). The V gene lost 0 bases and the J gene lost 9 bases, with 15 bases spanning the gap. The germline gives CDR1 LGHDT, CDR2 YNNKEL (reference sequence). This CDR3 spans 15 amino acids. The CDR3 spells CASSQDSQGGSEQFF. In DNA form, the CDR3 reads TGTGCCAGCAGCCAAGATTCACAGGGAGGCTCTGAGCAGTTCTTC.

Concerning this clonotype itself: It is likely a read error, because the conserved phenylalanine at the end of the CDR3 is missing. This sequence joins TRBV6-9 and TRBJ1-1; no firm D call. This CDR3 comprises 14 residues. CDR1 MNHGY and CDR2 SVAAGI come from the germline V gene. The V gene lost 6 bases and the J gene lost 0 bases, with 11 bases spanning the gap. In nucleotides, the CDR3 is TGTGCCAGCAGACCCCGGGCCCTGAACACTGAAGCTTTCTCT. Its protein product is CASRPRALNTEAFS.

This clonotype was observed at least ten times. CDR3 sequence (DNA): TGTGCCAGCAACAGGGGGTTTTATAATTCACCCCTCCACTTT. Translated, it gives CASNRGFYNSPLHF. This sequence joins TRBV3-1 and TRBJ1-6; 8 nucleotides align to TRBD1. In germline, CDR1 is LGHDT, CDR2 YNNKEL (reference sequence). With 7 bases clipped from V and 4 bases from J, the junction kept 3 bases outside the gene matches. The CDR3 contains 14 residues. The complete variable domain, with remaining parts taken from reference TRBV3-1 and TRBJ1-6, reads DTAVSQTPKYLVTQMGNDKSIKCEQNLGHDTMYWYKQDSKKFLKIMFSYNNKELIINETVPNRFSPKSPDKAHLNLHINSLELGDSAVYFCASNRGFYNSPLHFGNGTRLTVT.

CDR3 DNA sequence: TGCGCCAGCAGCTTGGCCGGGACTAGCGGGAGTCACAATGAGCAGTTCTTC. Translated: CASSLAGTSGSHNEQFF. This chain connects TRBV5-1 to TRBJ2-1; 14 nucleotides align to TRBD2. The V gene's germline CDR1 is SGHRS and CDR2 YFSETQ. V gave up 0 bases and J gave up 5 bases; unmatched junction bases: 4. This CDR3 is 17 amino acids long.

This clonotype was detected many times. The rearrangement links TRBV20-1 to TRBJ2-1, with TRBD2 matching over 15 bases. CDR1 and CDR2 (germline): DFQATT, SNEGSKA (reference sequence). CDR3 length: 16 amino acids. V lost 5 bases to trimming and J lost 1 base; unmatched junction nucleotides: 3. This chain's CDR3 is CSAGLAGGPSYNEQFF. The CDR3 nucleotides read TGCAGTGCTGGACTAGCGGGAGGGCCTTCCTACAATGAGCAGTTCTTC.

This clonotype was picked up one time. Germline and junction disagree at one end, which may indicate a read error. The gene calls are TRBV7-9 and TRBJ1-5; TRBD1 matches at 8 bases. CDR3 length: 15 residues. Germline CDR1 and CDR2: SEHNR and FQNEAQ (reference sequence). The CDR3 region is CASSSTGAGDQPQHF. The CDR3 coding sequence is TGCGCCAGCAGCTCGACAGGGGCGGGGGATCAGCCCCAGCATTTT.

This clonotype has a count of ten or more. The chain couples TRBV13 to TRBJ2-7; unclear D gene. This CDR3 region has 14 residues. Germline-derived CDR1 and CDR2 are PRHDT and FYEKMQ (reference sequence). Trimming took off 2 bases at V and 0 bases at J, with 8 bases between the two ends. The CDR3 loop is CASSLIGSSYEQYF. In DNA form, the CDR3 reads TGTGCCAGCAGCTTAATAGGTAGCTCCTACGAGCAGTACTTC.

This clonotype was counted at least ten times. V and J are TRBV27 and TRBJ1-6; D uncertain. Trimming pared 3 bases from V and 0 bases from J, leaving 9 bases between. Germline lookup yields CDR1 MNHEY and CDR2 SMNVEV (reference sequence). The CDR3 loop spans 16 amino acids. CDR3 nucleotides: TGTGCCAGCAGTTTGGGATGGAGCTCCTATAATTCACCCCTCCACTTT. It is translated as CASSLGWSSYNSPLHF.

This clonotype appeared many times. One end of the junction fails to match germline, which may point to a read error. The V call is TRBV28, the J call TRBJ2-5; 9 nucleotides agree with TRBD1. CDR1 and CDR2 (germline): MDHEN, SYDVKM. There are 13 residues in the CDR3. Here the CDR3 DNA reads TGTGCCAGCAGTAGCGGACAGGGGAGAGAACATAACTTC. It specifies CASSSGQGREHNF. Complete variable domain (other parts from reference TRBV28 and TRBJ2-5): DVKVTQSSRYLVKRTGEKVFLECVQDMDHENMFWYRQDPGLGLRLIYFSYDVKMKEKGDIPEGYSVSREKKERFSLILESASTNQTSMYLCASSSGQGREHNFGPGTRLLVL.

In its sample, this clonotype was seen many times. The chain combines TRBV5-4 with TRBJ2-1, with a weak D call TRBD2 (6 bases). CDR3 length: 16 amino acids. The germline CDR1 and CDR2 sequences are SGHNT and YYREEE (reference sequence). Trimming shortened V by 7 bases and J by 7 bases, and 24 bases separated the two germline ends. The CDR3 is CASAATGRTDGNEQFF. CDR3 nucleotides: TGTGCCAGCGCTGCAACCGGGAGAACAGACGGAAATGAGCAGTTCTTC.

This clonotype has ten or more counts. The chain employs TRBV19 and TRBJ1-5; TRBD1 matches 8 bases. CDR3 length equals 17 residues. Germline CDR1 is LNHDA and CDR2 is SQIVND (reference sequence). J was trimmed by 2 bases and V by 2 bases; bases with no gene match: 8. CDR3 protein: CASSIQQGDGGNQPQHF. The CDR3 DNA is TGTGCCAGTAGTATACAACAGGGGGACGGCGGCAATCAGCCCCAGCATTTT.

This clonotype was picked up many times. The V and J genes are TRBV13 and TRBJ1-3, with D maybe TRBD1 (5 bases). CDR3 length: 16 amino acids. With 7 bases removed from V and 0 bases from J, the gap between germline ends came to 16 bases. CDR1 and CDR2 (germline): PRHDT, FYEKMQ (reference sequence). CDR3: CASNMRGTHSGNTIYF. In nucleotides, the CDR3 is TGTGCCAGCAATATGAGGGGCACCCACTCTGGAAACACCATATATTTT.

In this sample, this clonotype turned up a few times. This rearrangement joins TRBV13 to TRBJ2-7; D gene uncertain. The ends were cut back, 0 bases at V and 0 bases at J, with 12 bases in the middle. Germline lookup yields CDR1 PRHDT and CDR2 FYEKMQ (reference sequence). The CDR3 covers 16 residues. This CDR3 reads CASSLGDAQSSYEQYF. The CDR3 region has the DNA TGTGCCAGCAGCTTAGGAGACGCCCAAAGCTCCTACGAGCAGTACTTC.

This clonotype was observed a handful of times. This chain connects TRBV14 to TRBJ2-2; 8 bases line up with TRBD1. The germline V gene has CDR1 SGHDN and CDR2 FVKESK. The CDR3 totals 15 residues. The V and J ends lost 4 bases and 6 bases, in that order; junction bases with no gene match: 7. The CDR3 nucleotides are TGTGCCAGCAGCCCTCGACAGGGGTTGGCCGGGGAGCTGTTTTTT. Its protein is CASSPRQGLAGELFF.